The TCR beta chain under discussion was sequenced for a study of tumor-infiltrating lymphocytes in glioblastoma multiforme. From germline, CDR1 is SQVTM and CDR2 ANQGSEA. The germline V and J ends were trimmed by 6 bases and 2 bases, with 12 bases remaining between them. The CDR3 is 13 residues long. TCR beta libraries were built from RNA through three nested multiplex PCR rounds using modified ARM-PCR. TCRB-specific cDNA synthesis used about 0.5 ug of total RNA. Unique molecular identifiers were not described for the libraries. Using its own MiXCR run on the multiplex PCR reads, TCRdb lists one record per CDR3 protein. The top ten clones hold 33% of a sample with 25,000 to 40,000 distinct CDR3 sequences, 50% to 75% of them seen once. In the case of this clonotype: Its target is not known.

Study-level findings and limits: The TCR and somatic mutation analysis included just one glioblastoma patient. Clone frequencies may be distorted by unequal TCR transcripts per cell.

The chain uses TRBV29-1 and TRBJ2-3, with a tentative D call TRBD2 (6 bases). This clonotype was obtained from a male donor with glioblastoma. Sequences were obtained from brain tumor tissue. This chain's CDR3 is CSVTGTLTDTQYF. In DNA, the CDR3 is TGCAGCGTAACTGGGACTCTCACAGATACGCAGTATTTT.